One and the same sample provided the 30 T cell receptor beta chains below, sequenced in a study of technical replicates of blood from several donors. The data were produced by immunoSEQ multiplex PCR, yet TCRdb's version contains in-frame clones alone and is incomplete. The sample has over 60,000 clones; around 93% are singletons. Sequencing was performed on T cells isolated from PBMCs. These TCRs come from a human donor in good health.

The chain couples TRBV2 to TRBJ2-3; the D is unclear. V was cut by 7 bases and J by 2 bases, with 7 bases left in between. The CDR3 spans 12 residues. Germline V lookup: CDR1 SNHLY, CDR2 FYNNEI. CDR3 DNA: TGTGCCAGCACCCGGTACACAGATACGCAGTATTTT. Translation gives CASTRYTDTQYF.

The rearrangement links TRBV25-1 to TRBJ2-7; no definite D call. The CDR3 loop spans 18 amino acids. Trimming cost V 1 base and J 0 bases, with 19 bases left between them. Germline V lookup: CDR1 MGHDK, CDR2 SYGVNS. The CDR3 sequence is CASSECLAKQKVSYEQYF. The CDR3 DNA sequence: TGTGCCAGCAGTGAATGCTTGGCCAAACAAAAAGTCTCCTACGAGCAGTACTTC.

This clone was observed a single time. This chain joins TRBV5-4 and TRBJ1-1; D unclear. CDR1 and CDR2 (germline): SGHNT, YYREEE (reference sequence). The CDR3 has 15 amino acids. Trimming removed 0 bases at V and 9 bases at J, with 18 bases between. The CDR3 sequence: CASSLARSSRVKAFF. The CDR3 DNA sequence: TGTGCCAGCAGCTTGGCCCGTTCGAGCCGAGTCAAAGCTTTCTTT.

The CDR3 DNA follows: TGTGCCAGCATTTCCGGGGCTAACTATGGCTACACCTTC. Translating gives CASISGANYGYTF. The chain joins TRBV2 to TRBJ1-2; D gene ambiguous. The CDR3 consists of 13 residues. Germline V gives CDR1 SNHLY, CDR2 FYNNEI. The V and J ends lost 7 bases and 0 bases respectively, with 9 bases between them.

This rearrangement joins TRBV4-1 to TRBJ2-7; possibly TRBD2 for D (5 bases). The germline V gene has CDR1 MGHRA and CDR2 YSYEKL. Trimming took off 2 bases at V and 3 bases at J, with 8 bases between the two ends. The CDR3 extends over 13 amino acids. CDR3 in DNA: TGCGCCAGCAGCCAATTCGGGGTCTACGAGCAGTACTTC. Translated, it gives CASSQFGVYEQYF.

The CDR3 DNA is TGTGCCAGTAGTATAGGTACGGGTTCCCGCTCTGGAAACACCATATATTTT. Encoded protein: CASSIGTGSRSGNTIYF. This chain links TRBV19 with TRBJ1-3; no clear D gene. This CDR3 comprises 17 residues. Trimming pared 1 base from V and 0 bases from J, leaving 13 bases between. Germline CDR1 reads LNHDA; CDR2 reads SQIVND (reference sequence).

The sample holds one count of this clone. CDR3 residues: CAWSRSGSQETQYF. The CDR3 DNA sequence: TGTGCCTGGAGTAGGTCAGGATCCCAAGAGACCCAGTACTTC. The chain is built from TRBV30 and TRBJ2-5; D unclear. Germline loops: CDR1 GTSNPN, CDR2 SVGIG (reference sequence). The ends were cut back, 2 bases at V and 1 base at J, with 11 bases in the middle. This CDR3 has 14 amino acids.

This chain links TRBV6-5 with TRBJ1-2; the match to TRBD1 covers 9 bases. From germline, CDR1 is MNHEY and CDR2 SVGAGI. The CDR3 length is 15 residues. The junction had 6 bases not matched to a gene; V was cut back by 0 bases and J by 7 bases. CDR3 region: CASSYSLGQGFGYTF. The CDR3 coding sequence is TGTGCCAGCAGTTACTCGTTGGGACAGGGTTTTGGCTACACCTTC.

The chain carries TRBV29-1 and TRBJ2-1, with 11 bases identical to TRBD2. V lost 5 bases, J lost 4 bases, and 13 bases stayed unmatched. Per the germline V gene, CDR1 is SQVTM and CDR2 is ANQGSEA. This CDR3 has 17 amino acids. CDR3 sequence reads: CSVHLGGLAAPYNEQFF. The CDR3 DNA reads TGCAGCGTTCACTTAGGGGGACTAGCGGCCCCTTACAATGAGCAGTTCTTC.

The chain has TRBV4-1 and TRBJ1-2, with TRBD1 matching over 8 bases. Losses at the gene ends were 5 bases for V and 2 bases for J; bases not matched to a gene: 7. CDR3 length equals 15 residues. The germline V gene encodes CDR1 MGHRA and CDR2 YSYEKL. Here the CDR3 reads CASSSWTGWNYGYTF. The CDR3 nucleotides are TGCGCCAGCAGCTCATGGACAGGGTGGAACTATGGCTACACCTTC.

This chain joins TRBV5-1 and TRBJ2-1; possibly TRBD1 for D (6 bases). V lost 3 bases and J 0 bases, leaving 10 bases between the germline ends. The CDR3 length is 15 residues. CDR1 and CDR2 from the germline V gene are SGHRS and YFSETQ. DNA for the CDR3: TGCGCCAGCAGCTCGACAGGAAGCTCCTACAATGAGCAGTTCTTC. It yields the protein CASSSTGSSYNEQFF.

V gene TRBV7-8 combines with J gene TRBJ2-7, with D possibly TRBD2 on 6 matching bases. The CDR3 covers 15 residues. Per the germline V gene, CDR1 is SGHVS and CDR2 is FQNEAQ. Trimming pared 1 base from V and 2 bases from J, leaving 12 bases between. The CDR3 DNA reads TGTGCCAGCAGCTTAGTCGCGGGACCGACCTACGAGCAGTACTTC. Encoded protein: CASSLVAGPTYEQYF. Full variable domain (remainder filled in from reference TRBV7-8 and TRBJ2-7): GAGVSQSPRYKVAKRGQDVALRCDPISGHVSLFWYQQALGQGPEFLTYFQNEAQLDKSGLPSDRFFAERPEGSVSTLKIQRTQQEDSAVYLCASSLVAGPTYEQYFGPGTRLTVT.

For this clone: A junction boundary mismatches the germline segment, possibly from a read error. CDR3 residues: CATSRETGYGYGYTF. The DNA for the CDR3 is TGTGCCACCAGCCGAGAGACAGGGTATGGCTATGGCTACACCTTC. This chain uses TRBV15 with TRBJ1-2; TRBD1 aligns across 7 bases. The CDR3 length is 15 residues. Germline V lookup: CDR1 LNHNV, CDR2 YYDKDF (reference sequence).

The rearrangement joins TRBV19 to TRBJ2-1; D not resolved. Trimming shortened V by 3 bases and J by 9 bases, and 15 bases separated the two germline ends. The CDR3 contains 14 residues. CDR1 LNHDA and CDR2 SQIVND come from the germline V gene (reference sequence). In DNA form, the CDR3 reads TGTGCCAGTAGTATCGGTGCTAACCGCGGTGAGCAGTTCTTC. Translating it yields CASSIGANRGEQFF.

The chain links TRBV5-8 to TRBJ1-4; TRBD1 matches at 9 bases. CDR1 and CDR2 (germline): SGHTS, YDEGEE. Unmatched junction bases numbered 12, after V lost 4 bases and J lost 8 bases. This CDR3 is built from 16 residues. The CDR3 here is CASSEKQGAPGEKLFF. CDR3 DNA sequence: TGTGCCAGCAGCGAGAAACAGGGGGCGCCAGGAGAAAAACTGTTTTTT.

This clone has only one observation. The rearrangement uses TRBV7-2 and TRBJ2-1, with D possibly matching TRBD2 (6 bases). V was trimmed by 5 bases and J by 9 bases, leaving 17 bases between them. The CDR3 has 14 amino acids. Germline CDR1 SGHTA, CDR2 FQGNSA. The CDR3 DNA reads TGTGCCAGCAGCCCGACCGGGAGTAGGGGTGAGCAGTTCTTC. Translating it yields CASSPTGSRGEQFF. Based on the CDR3 plus reference TRBV7-2 and TRBJ2-1, the full variable domain is GAGVSQSPSNKVTEKGKDVELRCDPISGHTALYWYRQSLGQGLEFLIYFQGNSAPDKSGLPSDRFSAERTGGSVSTLTIQRTQQEDSAVYLCASSPTGSRGEQFFGPGTRLTVL.

The V call is TRBV14, the J call TRBJ2-7; 11 bases map to TRBD2. This CDR3 spans 15 amino acids. Germline V lookup: CDR1 SGHDN, CDR2 FVKESK. The ends lost 4 bases at V and 4 bases at J; junction bases unmatched: 6. CDR3: CASSRQGLAEYEQYF. DNA for the CDR3: TGTGCCAGCAGCCGTCAGGGACTAGCGGAATACGAGCAGTACTTC.

The chain carries TRBV28 and TRBJ1-2, with D possibly matching TRBD1 (5 bases). V was clipped by 6 bases and J by 3 bases, with 17 bases between them. Germline V gives CDR1 MDHEN, CDR2 SYDVKM. This CDR3 is 15 amino acids long. In DNA form, the CDR3 reads TGTGCCAGCAGAACCCCCGGGCAGGGTGACTATGGCTACACCTTC. Amino acids: CASRTPGQGDYGYTF.

V is TRBV10-2 and J is TRBJ2-6; D is perhaps TRBD1 (5 bases). Germline V lookup: CDR1 WSHSY, CDR2 SAAADI. The ends were cut back, 10 bases at V and 4 bases at J, with 14 bases in the middle. This CDR3 contains 14 residues. In DNA, the CDR3 is TGCGCCATAGGCCAGGGCCAAGGGGCCAACGTCCTGACTTTC. Translated, it gives CAIGQGQGANVLTF.

CDR3 sequence reads: CASSPVYRQADTQYF. CDR3 in DNA: TGTGCCAGCTCACCGGTCTACAGACAAGCAGATACGCAGTATTTT. This chain connects TRBV18 to TRBJ2-3; D unresolved. CDR1 is KGHSH, CDR2 LQKENI, per germline. The ends were cut back, 3 bases at V and 4 bases at J, with 14 bases in the middle. The CDR3 sequence is 15 residues long. Full variable domain (rest looked up from reference TRBV18 and TRBJ2-3): NAGVMQNPRHLVRRRGQEARLRCSPMKGHSHVYWYRQLPEEGLKFMVYLQKENIIDESGMPKERFSAEFPKEGPSILRIQQVVRGDSAAYFCASSPVYRQADTQYFGPGTRLTVL.

V gene TRBV6-1 combines with J gene TRBJ1-5; a weak D match, TRBD1 (5 bases). V lost 4 bases and J lost 7, with 14 bases in between. The CDR3 totals 14 residues. Germline V gene data show CDR1 as MNHNS and CDR2 as SASEGT. The CDR3 sequence is CASSVGAGSQPQHF. In DNA form, the CDR3 reads TGTGCCAGCAGTGTTGGGGCAGGTTCACAGCCCCAGCATTTT.

CDR3 residues: CAWSVDGVGGYTF. The CDR3 DNA reads as TGTGCCTGGAGTGTAGACGGGGTAGGAGGCTACACCTTC. The V call is TRBV30, the J call TRBJ1-2; D gene ambiguous. The V gene's germline CDR1 is GTSNPN and CDR2 SVGIG (reference sequence). The CDR3 contains 13 residues. V gave up 0 bases and J gave up 8 bases, with 13 bases separating them. The whole variable domain, filled in from reference TRBV30 and TRBJ1-2, reads SQTIHQWPATLVQPVGSPLSLECTVEGTSNPNLYWYRQAAGRGLQLLFYSVGIGQISSEVPQNLSASRPQDRQFILSSKKLLLSDSGFYLCAWSVDGVGGYTFGSGTRLTVV.

The gene calls are TRBV7-8 and TRBJ2-7, with 7 bases aligning to TRBD1. The germline CDR1 and CDR2 sequences are SGHVS and FQNEAQ. There are 15 residues in the CDR3. The V and J ends lost 1 base and 2 bases, in that order; junction bases with no gene match: 5. This chain's CDR3 is CASSLGGTVTYEQYF. CDR3 nucleotides: TGTGCCAGCAGCTTAGGTGGGACAGTGACCTACGAGCAGTACTTC. Filled out from reference TRBV7-8 and TRBJ2-7, the complete variable domain reads GAGVSQSPRYKVAKRGQDVALRCDPISGHVSLFWYQQALGQGPEFLTYFQNEAQLDKSGLPSDRFFAERPEGSVSTLKIQRTQQEDSAVYLCASSLGGTVTYEQYFGPGTRLTVT.

The chain has TRBV7-9 and TRBJ1-1; perhaps TRBD1 as D (5 bases). The CDR3 is made up of 16 amino acids. Trimming stripped 1 base from V and 1 base from J, with 13 bases between. CDR1 and CDR2 (germline): SEHNR, FQNEAQ (reference sequence). In DNA, the CDR3 is TGTGCCAGCAGCTTAGATGGTGCCCAGGGGAACACTGAAGCTTTCTTT. It encodes CASSLDGAQGNTEAFF. Combining the CDR3 with reference TRBV7-9 and TRBJ1-1 gives the whole variable domain DTGVSQNPRHKITKRGQNVTFRCDPISEHNRLYWYRQTLGQGPEFLTYFQNEAQLEKSRLLSDRFSAERPKGSFSTLEIQRTEQGDSAMYLCASSLDGAQGNTEAFFGQGTRLTVV.

The chain carries TRBV9 and TRBJ2-5, with a weak D call TRBD1 (6 bases). V lost 2 bases and J lost 1, with 12 bases in between. The CDR3 spans 15 residues. CDR1 is SGDLS, CDR2 YYNGEE, per germline. The CDR3 bases are TGTGCCAGCAGCGTTGGGGACACCTTCCAAGAGACCCAGTACTTC. Its protein is CASSVGDTFQETQYF.

The chain employs TRBV27 and TRBJ2-1; D is perhaps TRBD2 (6 bases). Per the germline V gene, CDR1 is MNHEY and CDR2 is SMNVEV (reference sequence). Trimming stripped 3 bases from V and 0 bases from J, with 6 bases between. The CDR3 has 14 amino acids. CDR3 region: CASSFSGSYNEQFF. Written as DNA, the CDR3 is TGTGCCAGCAGTTTTAGCGGCTCCTACAATGAGCAGTTCTTC.

The chain carries TRBV21-1 and TRBJ1-5; the D call TRBD1 from the table was never checked on the DNA. TRBV21-1 is marked as a pseudogene. The CDR3 runs 16 residues. The CDR3 here is CASRHRGSNSNQPQHF. The CDR3 nucleotides read TGTGCCAGCAGACACAGGGGGTCCAATAGCAATCAGCCCCAGCATTTT.

V gene TRBV2 combines with J gene TRBJ2-1; TRBD1 agrees at 7 bases. The germline CDR1 and CDR2 sequences are SNHLY and FYNNEI. J gave up 2 bases and V 7 bases, and 5 bases lay outside the gene matches. The length of the CDR3 is 14 residues. CDR3 in amino acids: CASKPTGTYNEQFF. CDR3 DNA sequence: TGTGCCAGCAAACCGACAGGGACCTACAATGAGCAGTTCTTC.

This chain links TRBV6-6 with TRBJ2-7, with D possibly being TRBD1 (8 bases). V was shortened by 5 bases and J by 7 bases, with 18 bases between the two germline ends. Germline CDR1 reads MNHNY; CDR2 reads SVGAGI (reference sequence). CDR3 length: 14 residues. The CDR3 spells CASSKQGGKGEQYF. CDR3 nucleotides: TGTGCCAGCAGTAAACAGGGGGGGAAGGGTGAGCAGTACTTC.

This chain joins TRBV7-8 and TRBJ1-5; 12 bases line up with TRBD1. V shed 5 bases, J shed 0 bases, and the junction held 8 bases outside the gene matches. Germline V lookup: CDR1 SGHVS, CDR2 FQNEAQ. The CDR3 covers 18 residues. As DNA, the CDR3 is TGTGCCAGCAGCCCGGGGACAGGGGGCCCTTATAGCAATCAGCCCCAGCATTTT. Translation: CASSPGTGGPYSNQPQHF.